This T cell receptor beta chain was sequenced during a study of cytomegalovirus exposure and HLA in healthy donors. Notes on the study in general: Most CMV-associated TCR beta chains appeared HLA-restricted in a later analysis. Later genetic work tied a missense DCLRE1C variant to beta-chain V and J trimming.

As for this clone: No antigen is known for it.

The primer mix had 60 Vbeta and 13 Jbeta primers. Profiled with immunoSEQ multiplex PCR; TCRdb holds only in-frame clones, not every one. Its table records around 110,000 clones. This clonotype was obtained from a man in his forties in good health and CMV-seropositive. The sample taken for sequencing was PBMCs.

The CDR3 DNA reads as TGTGCCAGTAGTCTTAGACAACAGGCTGGGCAGCCCCAGCATTTT. It is translated as CASSLRQQAGQPQHF. The V call is TRBV19, the J call TRBJ1-5; perhaps TRBD1 as D (5 bases). In germline, CDR1 is LNHDA, CDR2 SQIVND (reference sequence). V was cut by 5 bases and J by 7 bases, with 18 bases left in between. CDR3 length: 15 amino acids.